Below are 3 T cell receptor beta chains sequenced from a single sample in a study of shared clonotypes between healthy human individuals. Cells designated naive CD8 were CD45RO-negative and were positively selected for CCR7, with terminally differentiated effector memory CD45RA+ cells excluded. Assay used: immunoSEQ multiplex PCR; TCRdb lists only in-frame clones, some missing. Among hundreds of thousands of clones, less than 97% were seen once, and the ten largest hold approximately 0.1%. Sequencing input: naive CD8+ T cells sorted from blood. These receptors were taken from a woman aged 30 to 39 in good health.

This rearrangement joins TRBV27 to TRBJ2-7, with 9 positions matching TRBD2. The CDR3 contains 16 residues. V lost 6 bases, J lost 1 base, and 10 bases stayed unmatched. CDR1 and CDR2 from the germline V gene are MNHEY and SMNVEV (reference sequence). CDR3 DNA sequence: TGTGCCAGCAGCACCCCCCCAGCGGGAGGATCCTACGAGCAGTACTTC. It translates to CASSTPPAGGSYEQYF.

The chain carries TRBV7-2 and TRBJ2-1; 10 nucleotides align to TRBD2. The CDR3 contains 14 residues. From germline, CDR1 is SGHTA and CDR2 FQGNSA. Trimming removed 5 bases from V and 5 bases from J; junction bases left unmatched: 3. The DNA of the CDR3 is TGTGCCAGCAGCAGAGGGACTAGCGACAATGAGCAGTTCTTC. Encoded protein: CASSRGTSDNEQFF. The full variable domain, its missing parts supplied by reference TRBV7-2 and TRBJ2-1, is GAGVSQSPSNKVTEKGKDVELRCDPISGHTALYWYRQSLGQGLEFLIYFQGNSAPDKSGLPSDRFSAERTGGSVSTLTIQRTQQEDSAVYLCASSRGTSDNEQFFGPGTRLTVL.

V usage is TRBV4-2 and J usage is TRBJ2-5; D may be TRBD2 (6 bases). V lost 0 bases, J lost 5 bases, and 10 bases lay in between. CDR3 length: 14 amino acids. Per the germline V gene, CDR1 is LGHNA and CDR2 is YNFKEQ. This chain's CDR3 is CASSQEVLAETQYF. The CDR3 nucleotides read TGTGCCAGCAGCCAAGAGGTTCTAGCGGAGACCCAGTACTTC.